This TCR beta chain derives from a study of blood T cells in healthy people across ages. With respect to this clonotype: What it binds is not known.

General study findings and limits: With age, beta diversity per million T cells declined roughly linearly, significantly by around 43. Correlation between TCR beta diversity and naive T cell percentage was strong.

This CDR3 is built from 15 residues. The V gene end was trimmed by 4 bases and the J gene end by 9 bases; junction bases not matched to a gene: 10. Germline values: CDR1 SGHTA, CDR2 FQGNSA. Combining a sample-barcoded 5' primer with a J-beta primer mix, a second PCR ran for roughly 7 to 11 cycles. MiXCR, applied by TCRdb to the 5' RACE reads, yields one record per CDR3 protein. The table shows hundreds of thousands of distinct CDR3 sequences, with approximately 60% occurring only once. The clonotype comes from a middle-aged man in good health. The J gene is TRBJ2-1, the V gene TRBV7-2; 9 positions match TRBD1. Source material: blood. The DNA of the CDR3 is TGTGCCAGCAGCTCCCGGACAGGGGTGGTTGGTGAGCAGTTCTTC. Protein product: CASSSRTGVVGEQFF.